This TCR beta chain was found in a study of CD8 T cells in Susac syndrome. Findings and caveats of the study: Regarding the TCR sequencing and HLA analysis, the study admitted that a relatively small number of individuals were involved.

This CDR3 comprises 15 residues. Trimming stripped 6 bases from V and 1 base from J, with 12 bases between. Germline CDR1 is LNHDA and CDR2 is SQIVND (reference sequence). RNA, at about 0.45 to 1 ug, was reverse transcribed with random hexamers. The CDR3 of TCR beta was amplified by immunoSEQ multiplex PCR across 54 Vbeta and 13 Jbeta. TCRdb reprocessed the immunoSEQ multiplex PCR reads via MiXCR and lists one record per CDR3 protein. This table holds 150,000 to 200,000 distinct CDR3 sequences, roughly 95% found once. The authors sequenced TCR beta from blood CD8+ and CD4+ T cells. Negative isolation yielded CD8+ and CD4+ T cells; FACS enriched TEMRA cells. About this clonotype itself: No antigen is known for it.

The V call is TRBV19, the J call TRBJ2-2; D may be TRBD1 or TRBD2 (5 bases each). This TCR was sampled from a human donor with multiple sclerosis. Sequencing was performed on CD4+ T cells from PBMCs. CDR3 amino acids: CASSPGTENTGELFF. The CDR3 coding sequence is TGTGCCAGTAGCCCCGGGACCGAGAACACCGGGGAGCTGTTTTTT.